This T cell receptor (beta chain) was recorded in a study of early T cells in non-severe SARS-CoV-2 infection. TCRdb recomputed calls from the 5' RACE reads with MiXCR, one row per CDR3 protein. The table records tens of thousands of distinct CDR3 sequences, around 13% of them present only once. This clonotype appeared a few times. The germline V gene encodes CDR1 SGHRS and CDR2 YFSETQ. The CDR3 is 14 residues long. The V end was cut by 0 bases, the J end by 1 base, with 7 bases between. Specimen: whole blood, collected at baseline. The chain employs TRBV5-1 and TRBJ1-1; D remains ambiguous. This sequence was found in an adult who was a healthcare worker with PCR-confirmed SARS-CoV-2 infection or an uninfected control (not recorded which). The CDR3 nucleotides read TGCGCCAGCAGCTTGGACTCGGGGAACACTGAAGCTTTCTTT. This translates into CASSLDSGNTEAFF.